Given below is one TCR beta chain in context. No antigen is known for it. The sample comes from a study of T-cell reconstitution after alpha-beta-depleted transplantation in children. Unique molecular identifiers featured in how the TCRbeta library was prepared. TCRdb analysed the PCR reads with MiXCR anew, one entry per CDR3 protein. The sample shows a few hundred thousand distinct CDR3 sequences, approximately 7.3% of them seen only once. Study-wide results and limits: By one year post-transplant, T-cell counts and diversity largely arose from T cells that were newly produced.

CDR3 length equals 12 residues. Germline V gene data show CDR1 as MNHEY and CDR2 as SVGEGT. The germline V and J ends were trimmed by 8 bases and 1 base, with 9 bases remaining between them. The sequences come from peripheral blood, collected 360 days after TCRalphabeta/CD19-depleted stem cell transplant. This rearrangement joins TRBV6-2 or TRBV6-3 to TRBJ2-7; tentatively, D is TRBD1 (5 bases). This clonotype originated in a female patient between 2 and 15 years old who had a stem cell transplant for Fanconi anemia, so the T cells may come from the graft donor. CDR3 DNA sequence: TGTGCCAGCGTAGGGGTATCCTACGAGCAGTACTTC. Its protein is CASVGVSYEQYF.